This TCR beta chain is drawn from a study of T cells in Graves' hyperthyroidism and ophthalmopathy. The germline gives CDR1 MNHEY, CDR2 SMNVEV (reference sequence). This CDR3 is 15 amino acids long. V dropped 3 bases and J dropped 5; count of bases not matched to a gene: 7. Amplified TCR beta CDR3 regions came from RNA transcripts. Primed by the HTBI set, a first-round RT-PCR was run on the TCR CDR3. TCRdb independently ran MiXCR on the multiplex PCR reads; one entry per CDR3 protein. The sample yields 500,000 or so distinct CDR3 sequences, 17% seen once. This clonotype originated in a woman under 30 with Graves' ophthalmopathy. The chain employs TRBV27 and TRBJ2-1, with TRBD1 matching 7 bases. Sequencing was done on a sample of blood. The CDR3 sequence: CASSLGVTGDNEQFF. The CDR3 nucleotides read TGTGCCAGCAGTTTGGGGGTAACAGGGGACAATGAGCAGTTCTTC.